This T cell receptor beta chain was obtained from a study of identical twins. One entry per CDR3 protein results from TCRdb running MiXCR on the 5' RACE reads. The repertoire holds about 520,000 distinct CDR3 sequences, with less than 25% as singletons. Every sampled donor was Caucasian and healthy. In germline, CDR1 is KGHDR, CDR2 SFDVKD. V lost 2 bases and J lost 4, with 10 bases in between. The CDR3 spans 14 residues. These same data were also listed under a study on T cells expressing NK-cell markers. That paper adds: Seropositivity for HCMV was found in seven of the eight sequenced donors, with one seronegative. Also leading the CD3+CD56-NKG2C+ fraction in a handful of donors were these clonotypes.

Sequencing was done on a sample of CD4+ T cells sorted from blood. The receptor was derived from a woman between 18 and 30 years old in good health. The rearrangement joins TRBV24-1 to TRBJ1-2; D remains unclear. In DNA, the CDR3 is TGTGCCACCAGTGATTCGGGGAAAGCCTATGGCTACACCTTC. Encoded protein: CATSDSGKAYGYTF.